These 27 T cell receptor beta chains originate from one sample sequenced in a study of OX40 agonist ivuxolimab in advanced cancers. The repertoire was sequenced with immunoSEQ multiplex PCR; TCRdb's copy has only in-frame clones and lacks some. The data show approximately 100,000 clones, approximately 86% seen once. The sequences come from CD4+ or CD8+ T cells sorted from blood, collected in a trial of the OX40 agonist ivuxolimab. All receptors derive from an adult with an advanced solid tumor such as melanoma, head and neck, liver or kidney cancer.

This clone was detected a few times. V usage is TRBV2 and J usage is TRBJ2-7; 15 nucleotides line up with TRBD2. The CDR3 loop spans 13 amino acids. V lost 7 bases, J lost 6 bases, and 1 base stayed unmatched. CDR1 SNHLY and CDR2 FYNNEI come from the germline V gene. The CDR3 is CASMGLAGGEQYF. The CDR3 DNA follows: TGTGCCAGCATGGGACTAGCGGGAGGCGAGCAGTACTTC.

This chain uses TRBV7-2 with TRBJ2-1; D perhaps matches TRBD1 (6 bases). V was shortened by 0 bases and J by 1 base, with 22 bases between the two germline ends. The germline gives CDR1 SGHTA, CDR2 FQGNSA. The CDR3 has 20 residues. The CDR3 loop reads CASSLAGGGGRPWSYNEQFF. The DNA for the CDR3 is TGTGCCAGCAGCTTAGCTGGGGGCGGCGGCAGGCCCTGGTCCTACAATGAGCAGTTCTTC.

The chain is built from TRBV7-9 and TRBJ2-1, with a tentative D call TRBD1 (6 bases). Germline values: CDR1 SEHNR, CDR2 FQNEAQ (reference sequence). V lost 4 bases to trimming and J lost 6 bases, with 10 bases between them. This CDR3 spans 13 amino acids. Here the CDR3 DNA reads TGTGCCAGCAGCTCGGCAGGGGTCAATGAGCAGTTCTTC. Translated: CASSSAGVNEQFF.

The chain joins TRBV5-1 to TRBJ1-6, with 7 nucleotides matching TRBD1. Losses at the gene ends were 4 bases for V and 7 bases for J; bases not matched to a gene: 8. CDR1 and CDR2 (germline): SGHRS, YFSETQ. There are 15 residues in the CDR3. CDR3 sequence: CASSTSGQLNSPLHF. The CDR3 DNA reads TGCGCCAGCAGCACCTCGGGACAGCTAAATTCACCCCTCCACTTT.

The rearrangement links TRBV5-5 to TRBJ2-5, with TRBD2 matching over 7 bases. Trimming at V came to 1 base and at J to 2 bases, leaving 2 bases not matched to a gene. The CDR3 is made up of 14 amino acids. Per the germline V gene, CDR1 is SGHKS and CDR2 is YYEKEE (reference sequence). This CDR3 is CASSLSGTQETQYF. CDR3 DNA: TGTGCCAGCAGCTTGAGCGGGACTCAAGAGACCCAGTACTTC.

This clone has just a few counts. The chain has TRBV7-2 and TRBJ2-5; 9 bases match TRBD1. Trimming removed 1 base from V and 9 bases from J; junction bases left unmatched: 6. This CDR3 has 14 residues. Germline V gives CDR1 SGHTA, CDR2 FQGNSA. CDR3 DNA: TGTGCCAGCAGCTTAGGGGACAGGGTCATGGCCCAGTACTTC. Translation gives CASSLGDRVMAQYF.

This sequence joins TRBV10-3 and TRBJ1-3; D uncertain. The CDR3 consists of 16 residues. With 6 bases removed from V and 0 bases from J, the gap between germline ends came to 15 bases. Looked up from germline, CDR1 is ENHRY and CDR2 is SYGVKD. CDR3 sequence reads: CAIREPGGSSGNTIYF. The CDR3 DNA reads TGTGCCATCAGAGAGCCCGGAGGGAGCTCTGGAAACACCATATATTTT.

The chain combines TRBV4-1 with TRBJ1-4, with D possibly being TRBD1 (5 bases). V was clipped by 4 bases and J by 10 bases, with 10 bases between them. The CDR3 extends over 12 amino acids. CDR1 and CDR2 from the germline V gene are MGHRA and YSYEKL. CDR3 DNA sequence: TGCGCCAGCAGCCTGACAAGGGGAAAACTGTTTTTT. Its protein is CASSLTRGKLFF.

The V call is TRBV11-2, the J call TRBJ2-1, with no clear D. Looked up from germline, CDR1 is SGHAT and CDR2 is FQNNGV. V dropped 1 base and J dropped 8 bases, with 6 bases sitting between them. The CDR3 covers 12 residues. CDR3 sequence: CASSLVAHEQFF. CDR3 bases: TGTGCCAGCAGCTTAGTGGCCCATGAGCAGTTCTTC.

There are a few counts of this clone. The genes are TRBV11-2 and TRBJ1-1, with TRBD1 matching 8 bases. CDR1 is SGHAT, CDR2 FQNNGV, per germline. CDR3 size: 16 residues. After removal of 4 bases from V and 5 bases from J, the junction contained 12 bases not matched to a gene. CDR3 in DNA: TGTGCCAGCAGCTCCTTTACCAGGGGGCCTGGAACTGAAGCTTTCTTT. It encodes CASSSFTRGPGTEAFF. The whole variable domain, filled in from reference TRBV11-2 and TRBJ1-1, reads EAGVAQSPRYKIIEKRQSVAFWCNPISGHATLYWYQQILGQGPKLLIQFQNNGVVDDSQLPKDRFSAERLKGVDSTLKIQPAKLEDSAVYLCASSSFTRGPGTEAFFGQGTRLTVV.

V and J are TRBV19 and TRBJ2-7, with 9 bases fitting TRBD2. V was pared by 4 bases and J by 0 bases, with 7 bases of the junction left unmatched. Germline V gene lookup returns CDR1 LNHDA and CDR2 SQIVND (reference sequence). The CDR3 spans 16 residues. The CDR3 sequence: CASSTIAGATSYEQYF. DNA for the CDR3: TGTGCCAGTAGTACGATAGCGGGAGCGACCTCCTACGAGCAGTACTTC.

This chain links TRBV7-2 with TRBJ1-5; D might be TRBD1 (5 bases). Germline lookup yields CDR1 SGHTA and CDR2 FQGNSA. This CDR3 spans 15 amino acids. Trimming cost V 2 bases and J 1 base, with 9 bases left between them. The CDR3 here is CASSLMGVSNQPQHF. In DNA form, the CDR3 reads TGTGCCAGCAGCTTAATGGGGGTAAGCAATCAGCCCCAGCATTTT.

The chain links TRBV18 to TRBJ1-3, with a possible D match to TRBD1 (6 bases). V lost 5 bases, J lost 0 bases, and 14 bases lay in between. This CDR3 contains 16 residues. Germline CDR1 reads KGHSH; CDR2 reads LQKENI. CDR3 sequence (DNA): TGTGCCAGCTCAACAGAGACAGGATTCTCTGGAAACACCATATATTTT. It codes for CASSTETGFSGNTIYF.

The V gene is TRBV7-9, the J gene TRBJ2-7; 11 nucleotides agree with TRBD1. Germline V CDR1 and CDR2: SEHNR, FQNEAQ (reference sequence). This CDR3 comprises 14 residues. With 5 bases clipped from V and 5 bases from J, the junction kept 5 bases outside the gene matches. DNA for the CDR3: TGTGCCAGCAGCCAAACGGGACAGGGGGACGAGCAGTACTTC. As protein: CASSQTGQGDEQYF.

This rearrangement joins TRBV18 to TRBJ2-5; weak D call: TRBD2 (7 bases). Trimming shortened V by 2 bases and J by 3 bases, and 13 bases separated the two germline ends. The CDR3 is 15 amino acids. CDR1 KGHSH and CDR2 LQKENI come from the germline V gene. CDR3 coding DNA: TGTGCCAGCTCACCATGGGGGGGCGCGGAAGAGACCCAGTACTTC. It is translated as CASSPWGGAEETQYF. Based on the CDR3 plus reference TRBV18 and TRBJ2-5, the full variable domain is NAGVMQNPRHLVRRRGQEARLRCSPMKGHSHVYWYRQLPEEGLKFMVYLQKENIIDESGMPKERFSAEFPKEGPSILRIQQVVRGDSAAYFCASSPWGGAEETQYFGPGTRLLVL.

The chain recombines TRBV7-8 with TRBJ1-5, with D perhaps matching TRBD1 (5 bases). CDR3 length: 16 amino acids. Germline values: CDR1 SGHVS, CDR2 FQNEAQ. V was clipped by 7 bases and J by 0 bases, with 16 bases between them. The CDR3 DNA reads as TGTGCCAGCACCCGTGGGGGGTTGGTTAGCAATCAGCCCCAGCATTTT. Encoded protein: CASTRGGLVSNQPQHF.

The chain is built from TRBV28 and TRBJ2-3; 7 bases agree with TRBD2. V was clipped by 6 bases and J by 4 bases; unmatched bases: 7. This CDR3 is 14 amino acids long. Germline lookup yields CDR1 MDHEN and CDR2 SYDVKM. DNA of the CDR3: TGTGCCAGCAGCAAGGGCGGGAGATCAGATACGCAGTATTTT. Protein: CASSKGGRSDTQYF.

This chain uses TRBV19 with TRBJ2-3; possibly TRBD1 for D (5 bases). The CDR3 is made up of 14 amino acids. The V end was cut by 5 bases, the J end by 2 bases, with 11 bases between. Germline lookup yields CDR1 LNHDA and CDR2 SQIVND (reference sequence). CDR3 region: CASSYADITDTQYF. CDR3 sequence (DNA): TGTGCCAGTAGTTACGCGGACATCACAGATACGCAGTATTTT.

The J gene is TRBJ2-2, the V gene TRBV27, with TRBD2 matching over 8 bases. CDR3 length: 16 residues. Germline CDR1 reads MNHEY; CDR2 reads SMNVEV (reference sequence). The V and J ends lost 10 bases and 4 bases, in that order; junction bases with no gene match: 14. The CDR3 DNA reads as TGTGCCATCTCACTCTTGGAGCGGGAGTTCACCGGGGAGCTGTTTTTT. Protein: CAISLLEREFTGELFF.

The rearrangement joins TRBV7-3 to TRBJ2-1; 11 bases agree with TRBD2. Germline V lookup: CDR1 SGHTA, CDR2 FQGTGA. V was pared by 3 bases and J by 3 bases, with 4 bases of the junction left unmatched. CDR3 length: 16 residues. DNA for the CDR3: TGTGCCAGCAGCTTTAGCGGGAGGGGGTACTACAATGAGCAGTTCTTC. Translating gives CASSFSGRGYYNEQFF. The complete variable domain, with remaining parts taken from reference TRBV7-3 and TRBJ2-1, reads GAGVSQTPSNKVTEKGKYVELRCDPISGHTALYWYRQSLGQGPEFLIYFQGTGAADDSGLPNDRFFAVRPEGSVSTLKIQRTERGDSAVYLCASSFSGRGYYNEQFFGPGTRLTVL.

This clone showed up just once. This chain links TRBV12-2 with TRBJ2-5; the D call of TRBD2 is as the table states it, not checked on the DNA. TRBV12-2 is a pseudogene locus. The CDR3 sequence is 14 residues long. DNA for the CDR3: TGTGCAAGTCGCTTAGCCCAAGCGCGAGAGACCCAGTACTTC. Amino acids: CASRLAQARETQYF.

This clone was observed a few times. The CDR3 here is CASSDTGRYGYTF. The DNA of the CDR3 is TGCGCCAGCAGTGATACAGGACGCTATGGCTACACCTTC. V usage is TRBV10-1 and J usage is TRBJ1-2; D may be TRBD1 (5 bases). Germline V gene sequence: CDR1 WNHNN, CDR2 SYGVQD (reference sequence). The ends were cut back, 3 bases at V and 4 bases at J, with 9 bases in the middle. This CDR3 contains 13 residues.

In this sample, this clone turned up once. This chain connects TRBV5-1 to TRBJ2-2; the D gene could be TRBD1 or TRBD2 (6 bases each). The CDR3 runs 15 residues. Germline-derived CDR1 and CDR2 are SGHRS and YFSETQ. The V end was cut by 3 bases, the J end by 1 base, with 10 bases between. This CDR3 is CASSWEDRNTGELFF. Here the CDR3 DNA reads TGCGCCAGCAGCTGGGAGGACAGGAACACCGGGGAGCTGTTTTTT.

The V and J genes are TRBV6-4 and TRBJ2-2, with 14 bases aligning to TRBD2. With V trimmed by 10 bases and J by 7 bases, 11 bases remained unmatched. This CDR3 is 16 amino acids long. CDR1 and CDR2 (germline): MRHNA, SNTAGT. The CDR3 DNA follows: TGTGCCATCCCCCCCCCGGGACTAGCGGGAGTCGGGGAGCTGTTTTTT. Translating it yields CAIPPPGLAGVGELFF.

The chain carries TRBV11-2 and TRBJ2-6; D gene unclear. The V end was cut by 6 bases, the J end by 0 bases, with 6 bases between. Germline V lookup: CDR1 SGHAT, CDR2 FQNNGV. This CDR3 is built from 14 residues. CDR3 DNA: TGTGCCAGCAGTCGGCTCTCTGGGGCCAACGTCCTGACTTTC. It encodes CASSRLSGANVLTF.

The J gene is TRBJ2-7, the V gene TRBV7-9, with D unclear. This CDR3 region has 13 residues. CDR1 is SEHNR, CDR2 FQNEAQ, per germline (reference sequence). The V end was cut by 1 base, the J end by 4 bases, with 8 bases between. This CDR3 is CASSLDFTYEQYF. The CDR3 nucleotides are TGTGCCAGCAGCTTAGATTTTACGTACGAGCAGTACTTC.

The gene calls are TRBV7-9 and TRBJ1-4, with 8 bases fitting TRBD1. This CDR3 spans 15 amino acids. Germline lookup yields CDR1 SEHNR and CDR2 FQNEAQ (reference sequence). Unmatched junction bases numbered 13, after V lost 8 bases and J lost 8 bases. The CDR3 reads CASGRRDRGGEKLFF. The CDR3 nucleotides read TGTGCCAGCGGAAGACGCGACAGGGGTGGGGAAAAACTGTTTTTT.